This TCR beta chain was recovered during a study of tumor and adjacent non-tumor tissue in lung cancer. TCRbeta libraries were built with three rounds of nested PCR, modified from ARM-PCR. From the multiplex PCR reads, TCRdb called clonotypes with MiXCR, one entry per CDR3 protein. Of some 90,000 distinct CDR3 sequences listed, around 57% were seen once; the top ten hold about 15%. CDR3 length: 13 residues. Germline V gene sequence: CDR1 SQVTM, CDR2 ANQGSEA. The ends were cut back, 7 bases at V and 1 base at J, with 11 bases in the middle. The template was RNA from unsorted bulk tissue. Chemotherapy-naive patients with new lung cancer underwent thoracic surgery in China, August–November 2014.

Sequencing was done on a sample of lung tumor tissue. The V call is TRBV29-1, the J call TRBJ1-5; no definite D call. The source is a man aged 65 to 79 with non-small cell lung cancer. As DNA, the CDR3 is TGCAGCGCTGGTGGGCAGAGCAATCAGCCCCAGCATTTT. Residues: CSAGGQSNQPQHF.